Below are 8 T cell receptor beta chains sequenced from a single sample in a study of T cell responses to AZD1222 COVID-19 vaccine. Measured with immunoSEQ multiplex PCR; TCRdb has only the in-frame clones, and not every one. The data contain some 140,000 clones, approximately 93% of them singletons. Sequenced material: peripheral blood, taken on day 0 of AZD1222 vaccination. The receptors stem from an adult in good health.

For the CDR3, the DNA is TGTGCCAGCTCAGGGGGACAGACCGCCAATCAGCCCCAGCATTTT. Translation gives CASSGGQTANQPQHF. This chain joins TRBV18 and TRBJ1-5; 7 bases are shared with TRBD1. CDR1 is KGHSH, CDR2 LQKENI, per germline. Trimming took 5 bases from V and 3 from J; bases not matched to a gene: 7. This CDR3 contains 15 residues.

This chain links TRBV2 with TRBJ2-3, with 7 positions matching TRBD2. The V gene end was trimmed by 10 bases and the J gene end by 0 bases; junction bases not matched to a gene: 7. The CDR3 sequence is 14 residues long. CDR1 and CDR2 (germline): SNHLY, FYNNEI. This CDR3 is CATEPGLSTDTQYF. For the CDR3, the DNA is TGTGCCACGGAGCCGGGACTAAGCACAGATACGCAGTATTTT.

This chain uses TRBV11-2 with TRBJ1-3; D remains unclear. V was cut by 2 bases and J by 4 bases, with 12 bases left in between. Germline V lookup: CDR1 SGHAT, CDR2 FQNNGV. The CDR3 loop spans 15 amino acids. The CDR3 is CASSLSRLKGNTIYF. The CDR3 nucleotides read TGTGCCAGCAGCTTAAGCCGGCTAAAGGGAAACACCATATATTTT.

The V gene is TRBV2, the J gene TRBJ2-2; D ambiguous. Per the germline V gene, CDR1 is SNHLY and CDR2 is FYNNEI. The CDR3 sequence is 14 residues long. V lost 8 bases and J 0 bases, leaving 10 bases between the germline ends. The CDR3 spells CASRQISNTGELFF. As DNA, the CDR3 is TGTGCCAGCCGGCAGATTTCGAACACCGGGGAGCTGTTTTTT.

This clone has a handful of counts. The chain is built from TRBV6-2 or TRBV6-3 and TRBJ2-7; D remains unclear. The CDR3 has 12 amino acids. V shed 4 bases and J shed 2 bases, with 6 bases lying between them. CDR1 is MNHEY and CDR2 is SVGEGT in the germline V gene. The CDR3: CASSFRTYEQYF. Here the CDR3 DNA reads TGTGCCAGCAGTTTTAGAACCTACGAGCAGTACTTC.

The V gene is TRBV9, the J gene TRBJ1-3, with TRBD1 matching over 8 bases. The CDR3 runs 16 residues. The V segment lost 0 bases and the J segment 0 bases; nucleotides outside the gene matches: 2. CDR1 SGDLS and CDR2 YYNGEE come from the germline V gene. In DNA form, the CDR3 reads TGTGCCAGCAGCGTAGGGACAGGGACCTCTGGAAACACCATATATTTT. It encodes CASSVGTGTSGNTIYF. The entire variable domain, with the rest obtained from reference TRBV9 and TRBJ1-3, is as follows: DSGVTQTPKHLITATGQRVTLRCSPRSGDLSVYWYQQSLDQGLQFLIQYYNGEERAKGNILERFSAQQFPDLHSELNLSSLELGDSALYFCASSVGTGTSGNTIYFGEGSWLTVV.

This CDR3 reads CASSLRQGETQYF. The CDR3 DNA reads TGTGCCAGCAGCCTCAGACAGGGTGAGACCCAGTACTTC. V usage is TRBV7-9 and J usage is TRBJ2-5; 7 bases are shared with TRBD1. The CDR3 extends over 13 amino acids. The J segment lost 5 bases and the V segment lost 5 bases, leaving 5 bases of the junction unmatched. Looked up from germline, CDR1 is SEHNR and CDR2 is FQNEAQ (reference sequence).

The chain has TRBV5-1 and TRBJ2-7, with D tentatively TRBD2 (5 bases). The germline V and J ends were trimmed by 0 bases and 1 base, with 8 bases remaining between them. Germline V CDR1 and CDR2: SGHRS, YFSETQ. The CDR3 is made up of 14 amino acids. The DNA of the CDR3 is TGCGCCAGCAGCTTGGGCTTAGCGTCCTACGAGCAGTACTTC. Protein sequence: CASSLGLASYEQYF.